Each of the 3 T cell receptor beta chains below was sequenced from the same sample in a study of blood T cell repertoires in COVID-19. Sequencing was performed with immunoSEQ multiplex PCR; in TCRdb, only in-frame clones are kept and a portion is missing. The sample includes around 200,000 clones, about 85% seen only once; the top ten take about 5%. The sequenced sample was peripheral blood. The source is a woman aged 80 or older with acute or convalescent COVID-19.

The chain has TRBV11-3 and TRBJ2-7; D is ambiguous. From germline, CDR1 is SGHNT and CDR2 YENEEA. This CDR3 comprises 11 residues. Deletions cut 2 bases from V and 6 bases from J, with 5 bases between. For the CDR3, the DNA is TGTGCCAGCAGCTTACTCCTCGAGCAGTACTTC. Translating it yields CASSLLLEQYF. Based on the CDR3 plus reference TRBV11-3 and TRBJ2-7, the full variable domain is EAGVVQSPRYKIIEKKQPVAFWCNPISGHNTLYWYLQNLGQGPELLIRYENEEAVDDSQLPKDRFSAERLKGVDSTLKIQPAELGDSAVYLCASSLLLEQYFGPGTRLTVT.

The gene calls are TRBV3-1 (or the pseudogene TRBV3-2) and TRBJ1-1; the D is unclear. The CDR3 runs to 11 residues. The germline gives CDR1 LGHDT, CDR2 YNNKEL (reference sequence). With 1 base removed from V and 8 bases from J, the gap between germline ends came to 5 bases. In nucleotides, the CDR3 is TGTGCCAGCAGCCAAGCACAAGAAGCTTTCTTT. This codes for CASSQAQEAFF.

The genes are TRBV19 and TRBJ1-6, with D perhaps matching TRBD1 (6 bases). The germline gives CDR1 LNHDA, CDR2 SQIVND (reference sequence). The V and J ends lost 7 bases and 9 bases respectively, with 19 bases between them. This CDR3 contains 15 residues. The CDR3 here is CASTHAGAKTSPLHF. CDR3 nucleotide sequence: TGTGCCAGTACCCATGCAGGGGCGAAGACTTCACCCCTCCACTTT.